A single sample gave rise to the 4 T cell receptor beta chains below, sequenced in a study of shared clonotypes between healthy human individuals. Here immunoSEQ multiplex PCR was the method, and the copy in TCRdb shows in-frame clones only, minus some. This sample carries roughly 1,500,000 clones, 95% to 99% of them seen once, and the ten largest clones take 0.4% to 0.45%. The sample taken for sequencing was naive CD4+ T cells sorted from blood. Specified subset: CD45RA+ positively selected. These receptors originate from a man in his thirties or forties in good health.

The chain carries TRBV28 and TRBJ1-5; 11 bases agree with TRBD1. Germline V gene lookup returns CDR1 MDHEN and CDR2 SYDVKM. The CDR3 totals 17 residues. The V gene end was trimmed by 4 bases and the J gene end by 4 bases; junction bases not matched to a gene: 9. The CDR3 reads CASSSPGTGGRNQPQHF. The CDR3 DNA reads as TGTGCCAGCAGTTCCCCCGGGACAGGGGGGCGTAATCAGCCCCAGCATTTT. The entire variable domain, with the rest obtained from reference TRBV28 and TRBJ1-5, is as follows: DVKVTQSSRYLVKRTGEKVFLECVQDMDHENMFWYRQDPGLGLRLIYFSYDVKMKEKGDIPEGYSVSREKKERFSLILESASTNQTSMYLCASSSPGTGGRNQPQHFGDGTRLSIL.

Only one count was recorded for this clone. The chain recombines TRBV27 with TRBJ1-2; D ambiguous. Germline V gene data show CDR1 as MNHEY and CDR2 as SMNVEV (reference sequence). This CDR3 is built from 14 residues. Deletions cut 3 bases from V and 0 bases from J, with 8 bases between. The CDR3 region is CASSLTVTNYGYTF. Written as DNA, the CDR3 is TGTGCCAGCAGTTTGACGGTGACTAACTATGGCTACACCTTC.

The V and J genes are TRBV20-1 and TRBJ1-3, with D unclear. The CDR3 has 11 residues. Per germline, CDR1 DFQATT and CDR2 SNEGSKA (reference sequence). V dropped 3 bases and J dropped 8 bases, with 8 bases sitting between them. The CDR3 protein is CSARNGDTIYF. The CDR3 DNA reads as TGCAGTGCTAGGAACGGTGACACCATATATTTT.

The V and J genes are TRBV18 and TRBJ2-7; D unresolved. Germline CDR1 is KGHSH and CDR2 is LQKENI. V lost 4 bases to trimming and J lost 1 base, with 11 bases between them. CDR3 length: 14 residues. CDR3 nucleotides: TGTGCCAGCTCACTTCTGGGGTCTTCCTACGAGCAGTACTTC. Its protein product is CASSLLGSSYEQYF.